This T cell receptor beta chain was captured in a study of coeliac disease. Turning to the study itself: Coeliac patients had active, refractory type I, or gluten-free-diet-controlled disease. General study findings and limits: TRB repertoires were largely private, with most amino acid sequences found in only one sample. Published gliadin-specific TRB sequences appeared in about 55% of the 18 coeliac samples, 1 of 6 controls.

To note about this clone: What it binds is not known.

The table came from immunoSEQ multiplex PCR; TCRdb's copy has only in-frame clones and leaves some out. The repertoire holds about 6,500 clones, with approximately 70% as singletons. Sequenced material: lamina propria lymphocytes from the gut. This sequence was found in a man aged 45 to 65 with active celiac disease.

CDR3 nucleotides: TGTGCCAGCAGCTTCTCAGGGTGGACTGAAGCTTTCTTT. This gives the protein CASSFSGWTEAFF. The rearrangement joins TRBV7-3 to TRBJ1-1; D possibly corresponds to TRBD1 (5 bases). Germline V gives CDR1 SGHTA, CDR2 FQGTGA. This CDR3 region has 13 residues. Trimming took off 3 bases at V and 5 bases at J, with 10 bases between the two ends.